The 22 T cell receptor beta chains below all came from one sample that was sequenced in a study of blood T cells in healthy people across ages (dated by TCRdb to between 2014 and 2016). The library came from 5' RACE. TCRdb shows the sequencer as Illumina HiSeq 2500. A second 7 to 11 cycle PCR used a sample-barcoded 5' primer and a J-beta primer mix. TCRdb's own reprocessing of the public reads used fastp at Q25 and MiXCR and kept productive beta chains. Identical CDR3 protein sequences are pooled into one entry, listed with their most common genes and DNA. The sample has approximately 780,000 distinct CDR3 sequences on record, roughly 25% of them singletons. Around 3% of the sample lies in the top ten. This same sample was also part of a study on T cells of mothers and their children.

Sequenced sample: blood. All receptors derive from a boy aged 5-17 years in good health.

V gene TRBV2 combines with J gene TRBJ2-7, with 9 nucleotides matching TRBD1. V lost 5 bases to trimming and J lost 8 bases; unmatched junction nucleotides: 7. The germline V gene encodes CDR1 SNHLY and CDR2 FYNNEI. The CDR3 extends over 13 amino acids. The CDR3, as DNA: TGTGCCAGCAGTAGGGACAGGGAAGGGCAGCAGTACTTC. The encoded protein is CASSRDREGQQYF. Complete variable domain (other parts from reference TRBV2 and TRBJ2-7): EPEVTQTPSHQVTQMGQEVILRCVPISNHLYFYWYRQILGQKVEFLVSFYNNEISEKSEIFDDQFSVERPDGSNFTLKIRSTKLEDSAMYFCASSRDREGQQYFGPGTRLTVT.

This clonotype was recorded a few times. The chain combines TRBV28 with TRBJ2-5; the match to TRBD2 covers 10 bases. The germline V gene has CDR1 MDHEN and CDR2 SYDVKM. V was pared by 6 bases and J by 4 bases, with 11 bases of the junction left unmatched. The CDR3 sequence is 16 residues long. The CDR3 loop reads CASRPHSGGPGETQYF. The CDR3 DNA is TGTGCCAGCAGGCCACATAGCGGGGGGCCGGGAGAGACCCAGTACTTC.

The chain links TRBV5-1 to TRBJ2-2; tentative D call: TRBD2 (6 bases). V was clipped by 4 bases and J by 2 bases, with 15 bases between them. The CDR3 runs 16 residues. The germline V gene encodes CDR1 SGHRS and CDR2 YFSETQ. CDR3 nucleotide sequence: TGCGCCAGCAGCGAAGGGAAGGGACTTAACACCGGGGAGCTGTTTTTT. Amino acids: CASSEGKGLNTGELFF.

The chain uses TRBV7-9 and TRBJ1-4; D remains ambiguous. CDR1 is SEHNR, CDR2 FQNEAQ, per germline (reference sequence). CDR3 length: 13 amino acids. V shed 3 bases and J shed 7 bases, with 9 bases lying between them. CDR3 in DNA: TGTGCCAGCAGCTTTGGTCCGAGTGAAAAACTGTTTTTT. Translation gives CASSFGPSEKLFF.

This clonotype was counted a few times. The chain is built from TRBV12-5 and TRBJ2-1; D is possibly TRBD2 (5 bases). Per germline, CDR1 LGHNT and CDR2 FRNRAP. The V end lost 2 bases, the J end lost 7 bases, and 9 bases lay between the germline ends. This CDR3 has 13 residues. The CDR3 is CASGLPGINEQFF. CDR3 bases: TGTGCTAGTGGTTTGCCGGGGATTAATGAGCAGTTCTTC.

This chain uses TRBV15 with TRBJ1-2; D is undetermined. The germline CDR1 and CDR2 sequences are LNHNV and YYDKDF (reference sequence). There are 12 residues in the CDR3. V gave up 0 bases and J gave up 10 bases, with 9 bases separating them. The CDR3 DNA reads as TGTGCCACCAGCAGAGATGGGGTTGCCTACACCTTC. Protein sequence: CATSRDGVAYTF.

The chain carries TRBV3-1 and TRBJ2-7; TRBD1 is a possible D gene (6 bases). Germline V gene lookup returns CDR1 LGHDT and CDR2 YNNKEL (reference sequence). There are 16 residues in the CDR3. Trimming took off 0 bases at V and 1 base at J, with 13 bases between the two ends. The CDR3 spells CASSQDRTAFSYEQYF. In DNA, the CDR3 is TGTGCCAGCAGCCAAGACCGGACAGCTTTTTCCTACGAGCAGTACTTC.

This clonotype was observed a handful of times. The chain joins TRBV4-2 to TRBJ2-1; 8 nucleotides match TRBD2. V dropped 5 bases and J dropped 0; count of bases not matched to a gene: 3. Germline V lookup: CDR1 LGHNA, CDR2 YNFKEQ. The CDR3 runs 15 residues. CDR3 nucleotides: TGTGCCAGCAGCATTAGCGGGGACTCCTACAATGAGCAGTTCTTC. Translated, it gives CASSISGDSYNEQFF.

This clonotype came up many times. The chain joins TRBV7-3 to TRBJ2-7, with D perhaps matching TRBD1 (6 bases). The germline V gene has CDR1 SGHTA and CDR2 FQGTGA. There are 13 residues in the CDR3. Trimming left V 5 bases short and J 0 bases short, with 8 bases between. The CDR3 nucleotides read TGTGCCAGCAGCACGACAGGCTCCTACGAGCAGTACTTC. Protein product: CASSTTGSYEQYF.

This clonotype was detected only a few times. This chain uses TRBV6-1 with TRBJ2-5; D possibly matches TRBD1 or TRBD2 (6 bases each). TRBJ2-7 explains the end of the DNA better; the J call may be wrong. Germline V gives CDR1 MNHNS, CDR2 SASEGT. The CDR3 totals 15 residues. CDR3 DNA: TGTGCCAGCAGCGGGGGTAGGGGGTCCGCCTACGAGCAGTACTTC. It is translated as CASSGGRGSAYEQYF.

This clonotype showed up just a few times. The chain combines TRBV5-1 with TRBJ2-7; no clear D gene. Trimming stripped 4 bases from V and 1 base from J, with 9 bases between. Germline V gene lookup returns CDR1 SGHRS and CDR2 YFSETQ. The CDR3 is 13 amino acids. This CDR3 reads CASSPNLSYEQYF. In DNA, the CDR3 is TGCGCCAGCAGCCCGAATTTATCCTACGAGCAGTACTTC.

CDR3 nucleotide sequence: TGTGCCAGCAGTTACTCGGGGCGGAAAGAGACCCAGTACTTC. Amino acids: CASSYSGRKETQYF. The chain carries TRBV6-2 or TRBV6-3 and TRBJ2-5, with D tentatively TRBD1 (5 bases). V gave up 0 bases and J gave up 3 bases, with 8 bases separating them. Looked up from germline, CDR1 is MNHEY and CDR2 is SVGEGT. The CDR3 has 14 residues.

The CDR3 sequence is CASSRATGWEQYF. CDR3 nucleotides: TGTGCCAGCAGTCGAGCTACAGGGTGGGAGCAGTACTTC. The chain carries TRBV6-5 and TRBJ2-7; D may be TRBD1 (6 bases). The germline V gene has CDR1 MNHEY and CDR2 SVGAGI. V lost 5 bases and J 7 bases, leaving 15 bases between the germline ends. The CDR3 is 13 residues long.

The chain recombines TRBV6-1 with TRBJ2-1; D unclear. Germline V lookup: CDR1 MNHNS, CDR2 SASEGT. The CDR3 sequence is 14 residues long. Trimming took 7 bases from V and 0 from J, leaving 10 bases between them. The CDR3 region is CASKIRASYNEQFF. CDR3 bases: TGTGCCAGCAAGATCCGGGCCTCCTACAATGAGCAGTTCTTC.

This clonotype was observed a handful of times. The chain links TRBV27 to TRBJ2-7, with 8 bases fitting TRBD1. The CDR3 totals 13 residues. The V gene's germline CDR1 is MNHEY and CDR2 SMNVEV (reference sequence). J lost 6 bases, V lost 2 bases, and 3 bases had no gene match. This CDR3 reads CASSLGQGAEQYF. The CDR3 DNA follows: TGTGCCAGCAGTTTAGGACAGGGCGCCGAGCAGTACTTC.

This clonotype has only a few counts. This chain joins TRBV10-3 and TRBJ2-5, with unresolved D. The V end was cut by 3 bases, the J end by 5 bases, with 16 bases between. The CDR3 length is 15 residues. Germline lookup yields CDR1 ENHRY and CDR2 SYGVKD. Written as DNA, the CDR3 is TGTGCCATCAGTGACTGGGCGGCCCCGAGGGAGACCCAGTACTTC. Translation gives CAISDWAAPRETQYF.

The rearrangement uses TRBV5-1 and TRBJ1-4; 9 bases are a match to TRBD1. From germline, CDR1 is SGHRS and CDR2 YFSETQ. CDR3 size: 19 residues. V gave up 5 bases and J gave up 7 bases; unmatched junction bases: 21. In DNA, the CDR3 is TGCGCCAGCAGACCTGGAGTCTGGACAGGGGTCACCCAAAGTGAAAAACTGTTTTTT. Encoded protein: CASRPGVWTGVTQSEKLFF.

The chain uses TRBV28 and TRBJ1-4; 7 nucleotides line up with TRBD1. The CDR3 length is 12 residues. Germline-derived CDR1 and CDR2 are MDHEN and SYDVKM. V lost 6 bases and J lost 11; bases outside the gene matches: 6. The CDR3 bases are TGTGCCAGCAGCTCACAGGGGCGGAAACTGTTTTTT. Protein sequence: CASSSQGRKLFF.

This clonotype was observed a few times. The chain couples TRBV2 to TRBJ2-2; the D gene could be TRBD1 or TRBD2 (5 bases each). Germline CDR1 SNHLY, CDR2 FYNNEI. The germline V and J ends were trimmed by 5 bases and 3 bases, with 16 bases remaining between them. The CDR3 runs to 16 residues. CDR3 coding DNA: TGTGCCAGCAGTTTACGAGGGGCGATTGACACCGGGGAGCTGTTTTTT. Its protein is CASSLRGAIDTGELFF.

This clonotype was seen many times. The chain joins TRBV7-2 to TRBJ2-5; D may correspond to TRBD1 or TRBD2 (5 bases each). This CDR3 is 15 amino acids long. Germline CDR1 SGHTA, CDR2 FQGNSA. V was shortened by 5 bases and J by 5 bases, with 18 bases between the two germline ends. Here the CDR3 DNA reads TGTGCCAGCAGCGCTACAGCGGTCCCAGGGGAGACCCAGTACTTC. Translated, it gives CASSATAVPGETQYF. The variable domain in full, completed from reference TRBV7-2 and TRBJ2-5, reads GAGVSQSPSNKVTEKGKDVELRCDPISGHTALYWYRQSLGQGLEFLIYFQGNSAPDKSGLPSDRFSAERTGGSVSTLTIQRTQQEDSAVYLCASSATAVPGETQYFGPGTRLLVL.

The chain's CDR3 is CASSLGYATQYF. The CDR3 DNA sequence: TGTGCCAGCAGCCTGGGGTATGCGACCCAGTACTTC. This chain links TRBV12-3 or TRBV12-4 with TRBJ2-5; no clear D gene. CDR3 length: 12 amino acids. V was pared by 6 bases and J by 7 bases, with 12 bases between.

The rearrangement links TRBV5-1 to TRBJ2-2, with a tentative D call TRBD2 (6 bases). V lost 3 bases to trimming and J lost 0 bases, with 12 bases between them. Per the germline V gene, CDR1 is SGHRS and CDR2 is YFSETQ. The CDR3 contains 16 residues. The CDR3 bases are TGCGCCAGCAGCTACTTGGGCGGGGCGAACACCGGGGAGCTGTTTTTT. Protein: CASSYLGGANTGELFF.